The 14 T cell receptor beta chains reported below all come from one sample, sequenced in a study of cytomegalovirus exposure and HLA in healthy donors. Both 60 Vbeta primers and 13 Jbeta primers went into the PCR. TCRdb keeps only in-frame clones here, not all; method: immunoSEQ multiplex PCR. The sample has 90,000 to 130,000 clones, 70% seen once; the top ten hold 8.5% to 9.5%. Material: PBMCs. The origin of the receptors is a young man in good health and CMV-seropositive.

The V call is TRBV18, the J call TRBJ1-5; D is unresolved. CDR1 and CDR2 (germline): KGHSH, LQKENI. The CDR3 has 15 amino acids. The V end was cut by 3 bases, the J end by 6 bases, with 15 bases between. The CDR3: CASSPMTTPGQPQHF. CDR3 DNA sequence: TGTGCCAGCTCACCCATGACCACCCCGGGTCAGCCCCAGCATTTT.

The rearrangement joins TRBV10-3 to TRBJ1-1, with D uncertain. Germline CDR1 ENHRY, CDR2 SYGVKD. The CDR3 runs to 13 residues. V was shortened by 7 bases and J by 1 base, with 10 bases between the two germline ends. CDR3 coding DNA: TGTGCCATCAAGATGACGGGGAACACTGAAGCTTTCTTT. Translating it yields CAIKMTGNTEAFF.

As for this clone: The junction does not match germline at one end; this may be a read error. This CDR3 reads CAGSLWGRGLGVRGLVLIW. The CDR3, as DNA: TGCGCCGGCAGCTTGTGGGGTCGGGGGTTGGGGGTAAGGGGCCTGGTCCTGATCTGG. The rearrangement uses TRBV5-1 and TRBJ1-1, with a tentative D call TRBD1 (5 bases). CDR3 length: 19 residues. Germline CDR1 SGHRS, CDR2 YFSETQ.

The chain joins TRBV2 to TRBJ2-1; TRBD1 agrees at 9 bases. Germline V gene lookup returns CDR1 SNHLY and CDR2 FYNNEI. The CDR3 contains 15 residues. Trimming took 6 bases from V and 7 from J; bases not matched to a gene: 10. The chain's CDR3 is CASSDRDRDGNEQFF. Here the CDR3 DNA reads TGTGCCAGCAGCGACCGGGACAGGGACGGAAATGAGCAGTTCTTC.

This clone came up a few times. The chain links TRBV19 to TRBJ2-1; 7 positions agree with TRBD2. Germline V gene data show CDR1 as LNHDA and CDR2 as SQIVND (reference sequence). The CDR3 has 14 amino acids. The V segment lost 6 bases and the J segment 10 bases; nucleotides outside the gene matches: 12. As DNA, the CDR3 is TGTGCCAGTAGAATGGTAGGGACTAATCGGGAGCAGTTCTTC. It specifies CASRMVGTNREQFF.

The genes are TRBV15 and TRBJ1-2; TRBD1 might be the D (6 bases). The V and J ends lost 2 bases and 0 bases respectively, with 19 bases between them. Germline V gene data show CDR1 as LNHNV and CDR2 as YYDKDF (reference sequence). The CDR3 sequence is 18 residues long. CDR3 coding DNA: TGTGCCACCAGCAGATGGAAAACAGGGAAGGATTCTAACTATGGCTACACCTTC. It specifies CATSRWKTGKDSNYGYTF.

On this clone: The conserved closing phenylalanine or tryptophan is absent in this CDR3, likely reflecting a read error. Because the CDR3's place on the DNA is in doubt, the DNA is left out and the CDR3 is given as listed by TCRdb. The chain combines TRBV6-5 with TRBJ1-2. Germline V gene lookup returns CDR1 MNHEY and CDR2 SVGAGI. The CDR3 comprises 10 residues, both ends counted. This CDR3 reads CASRPWEGSV.

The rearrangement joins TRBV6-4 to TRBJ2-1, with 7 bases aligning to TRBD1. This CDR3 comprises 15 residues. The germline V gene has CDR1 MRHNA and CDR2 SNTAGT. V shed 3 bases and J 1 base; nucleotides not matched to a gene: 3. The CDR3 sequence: CASSESTGSYNEQFF. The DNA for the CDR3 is TGTGCCAGCAGTGAGTCGACAGGGTCCTACAATGAGCAGTTCTTC.

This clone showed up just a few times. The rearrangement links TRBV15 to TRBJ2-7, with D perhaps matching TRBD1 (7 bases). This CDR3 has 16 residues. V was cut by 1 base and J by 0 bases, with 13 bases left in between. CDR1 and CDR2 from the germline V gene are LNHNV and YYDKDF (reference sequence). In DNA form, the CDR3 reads TGTGCCACCAGCAGAGGGGGGGCAGGGGGCTCCTACGAGCAGTACTTC. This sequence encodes CATSRGGAGGSYEQYF.

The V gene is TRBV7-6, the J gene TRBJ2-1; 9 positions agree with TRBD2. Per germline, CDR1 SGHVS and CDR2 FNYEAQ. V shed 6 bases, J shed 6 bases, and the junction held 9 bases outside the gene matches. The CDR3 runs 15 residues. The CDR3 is CASSKAGGGPNEQFF. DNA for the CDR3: TGTGCCAGCAGTAAAGCGGGAGGCGGCCCCAATGAGCAGTTCTTC.

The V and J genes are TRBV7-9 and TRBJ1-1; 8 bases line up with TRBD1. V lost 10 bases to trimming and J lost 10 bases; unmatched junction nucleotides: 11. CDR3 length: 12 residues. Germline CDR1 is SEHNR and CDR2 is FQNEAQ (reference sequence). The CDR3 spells CATWAGGGGAFF. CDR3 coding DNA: TGTGCCACCTGGGCAGGGGGCGGCGGAGCTTTCTTT. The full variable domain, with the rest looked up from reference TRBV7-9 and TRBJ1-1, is DTGVSQNPRHKITKRGQNVTFRCDPISEHNRLYWYRQTLGQGPEFLTYFQNEAQLEKSRLLSDRFSAERPKGSFSTLEIQRTEQGDSAMYLCATWAGGGGAFFGQGTRLTVV.

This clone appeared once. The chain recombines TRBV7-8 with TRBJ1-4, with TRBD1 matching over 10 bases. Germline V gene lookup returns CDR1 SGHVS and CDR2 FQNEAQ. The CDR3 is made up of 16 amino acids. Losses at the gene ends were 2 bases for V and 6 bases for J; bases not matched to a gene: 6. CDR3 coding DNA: TGTGCCAGCAGCTTACGACGGGACAGGGGAGATGAAAAACTGTTTTTT. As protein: CASSLRRDRGDEKLFF.

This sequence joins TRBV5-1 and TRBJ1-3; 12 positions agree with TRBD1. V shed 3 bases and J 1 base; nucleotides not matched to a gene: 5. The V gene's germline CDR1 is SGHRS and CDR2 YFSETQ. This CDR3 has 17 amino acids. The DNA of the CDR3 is TGCGCCAGCAGCTCGGGACAGGGGGCGTTATCTGGAAACACCATATATTTT. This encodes CASSSGQGALSGNTIYF.

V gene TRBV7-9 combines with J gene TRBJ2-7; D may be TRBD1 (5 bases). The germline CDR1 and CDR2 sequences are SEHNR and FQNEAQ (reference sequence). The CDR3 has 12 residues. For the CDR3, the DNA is TGTTCCGCAGGTAGGGGCGGCTACGAGCAGTACTTC. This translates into CSAGRGGYEQYF.